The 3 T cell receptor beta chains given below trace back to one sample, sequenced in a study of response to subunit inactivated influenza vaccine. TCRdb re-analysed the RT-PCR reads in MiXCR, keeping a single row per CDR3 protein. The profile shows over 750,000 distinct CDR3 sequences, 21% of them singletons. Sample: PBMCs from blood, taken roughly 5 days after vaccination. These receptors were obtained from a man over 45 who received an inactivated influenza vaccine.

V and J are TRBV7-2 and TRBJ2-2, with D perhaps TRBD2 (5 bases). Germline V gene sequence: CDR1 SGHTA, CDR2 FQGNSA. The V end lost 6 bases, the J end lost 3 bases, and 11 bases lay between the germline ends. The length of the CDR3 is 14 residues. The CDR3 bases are TGTGCCAGCAGTTCTCTAGCCGACACCGGGGAGCTGTTTTTT. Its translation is CASSSLADTGELFF.

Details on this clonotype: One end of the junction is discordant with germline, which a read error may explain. The CDR3 bases are TGTGCCAGCAGTGAAGCGTACGCAGCGGGGGGTGGCTTC. It specifies CASSEAYAAGGGF. The rearrangement joins TRBV2 to TRBJ2-1; the match to TRBD2 covers 9 bases. Germline V gives CDR1 SNHLY, CDR2 FYNNEI. The CDR3 runs 13 residues.

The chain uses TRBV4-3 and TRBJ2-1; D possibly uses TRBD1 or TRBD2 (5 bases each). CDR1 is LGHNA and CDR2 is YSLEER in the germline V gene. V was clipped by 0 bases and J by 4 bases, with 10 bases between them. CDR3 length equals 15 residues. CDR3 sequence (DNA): TGCGCCAGCAGCCAAGATGGGGGAACATACAATGAGCAGTTCTTC. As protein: CASSQDGGTYNEQFF.